This TCR beta chain was recorded in a study of T-cell reconstitution after alpha-beta-depleted transplantation in children. The table lists this clonotype with a few counts. For TCRbeta, the library was prepared with unique molecular identifiers. MiXCR, run by TCRdb on the PCR reads, gives a single entry per CDR3 protein. The profile shows about 610,000 distinct CDR3 sequences, roughly a quarter of them singletons. The sequence derives from a boy less than two years old with Wiskott-Aldrich syndrome, due to receive a stem cell transplant. The sample here was PBMCs, taken before TCRalphabeta/CD19-depleted stem cell transplant.

CDR3 sequence reads: CSARGIQSSNQPQHF. Written as DNA, the CDR3 is TGCAGTGCTAGGGGTATACAGAGTAGCAATCAGCCCCAGCATTTT. The chain uses TRBV20-1 and TRBJ1-5; D remains unclear. Per the germline V gene, CDR1 is DFQATT and CDR2 is SNEGSKA (reference sequence). V was cut by 3 bases and J by 0 bases, with 12 bases left in between. CDR3 length: 15 amino acids.